Listed here is a single TCR beta chain. Its target is not known. Researchers partitioned CD4+ cells into CD45RA+ naive and CD45RA-negative memory subsets. V was cut by 7 bases and J by 5 bases, with 25 bases left in between. The CDR3 length is 16 residues. Per the germline V gene, CDR1 is SQVTM and CDR2 is ANQGSEA. Each PCR replicate from the sorted subsets contained about 180 ng DNA, which is some 32,000 T cell genomes. The method was immunoSEQ multiplex PCR; TCRdb's version includes in-frame clones alone and lacks a portion of them. The sample records around 510,000 clones, 95% to 97% being singletons. The sample originates from a study of shared clonotypes between healthy human individuals. General study points: When naive CD4 clonotypes were compared across a few donors, around 5% were shared. Read depth was anticipated to influence clonotype sharing among donors.

Sequenced input: naive CD4+ T cells sorted from blood. Subset meaning: CD45RA+ positively selected. This chain links TRBV29-1 with TRBJ2-3, with a possible D match to TRBD1 (5 bases). The clonotype was recovered from a woman in her 30s in good health. CDR3: CSAQRTGARPQDTQYF. The CDR3 region has the DNA TGCAGCGCCCAACGAACAGGAGCGCGTCCACAAGATACGCAGTATTTT.